This passage covers 28 T cell receptor beta chains from one sample sequenced in a study of control samples from healthy donors and cancer patients. Assay: immunoSEQ multiplex PCR; the TCRdb copy retains only in-frame clones and omits some. The profile covers approximately 70,000 clones, with around four fifths appearing a single time and roughly 15% taken by the ten largest. The sample comprised blood. The receptor source for this set is a man in his fifties or sixties in good health.

The V call is TRBV7-2, the J call TRBJ2-5; no clear D gene. V lost 1 base and J lost 5, with 8 bases in between. Germline V lookup: CDR1 SGHTA, CDR2 FQGNSA. This CDR3 contains 13 residues. CDR3 residues: CASSLGIPETQYF. In nucleotides, the CDR3 is TGTGCCAGCAGCTTAGGGATCCCGGAGACCCAGTACTTC.

This clone was seen more than once but under ten times. This chain connects TRBV19 to TRBJ2-3; 9 nucleotides match TRBD1. In germline, CDR1 is LNHDA, CDR2 SQIVND (reference sequence). The CDR3 loop spans 16 amino acids. Trimming took 2 bases from V and 0 from J; bases not matched to a gene: 3. The CDR3 coding sequence is TGTGCCAGTAGTATAACAGGGGGCTCTAGCACAGATACGCAGTATTTT. It codes for CASSITGGSSTDTQYF.

This chain links TRBV11-1 with TRBJ1-1; 8 bases fit TRBD1. Germline V gene lookup returns CDR1 SGHAT and CDR2 FQDESV (reference sequence). This CDR3 is built from 15 residues. V shed 3 bases and J 6 bases; nucleotides not matched to a gene: 9. CDR3 residues: CASSLFSRTGSEAFF. CDR3 DNA sequence: TGTGCCAGCAGCTTGTTCTCCAGGACAGGGTCTGAAGCTTTCTTT.

The chain links TRBV12-3 or TRBV12-4 to TRBJ1-1, with unresolved D. Trimming stripped 2 bases from V and 10 bases from J, with 11 bases between. CDR3 size: 12 residues. CDR3 amino acids: CASSLFTSRAFF. As DNA, the CDR3 is TGTGCCAGCAGTTTATTCACCTCTAGAGCTTTCTTT.

This chain uses TRBV9 with TRBJ2-5; D gene unclear. The CDR3 is 16 amino acids. Looked up from germline, CDR1 is SGDLS and CDR2 is YYNGEE. V dropped 3 bases and J dropped 4 bases, with 19 bases sitting between them. This chain's CDR3 is CASSANRGDLGETQYF. CDR3 nucleotides: TGTGCCAGCAGCGCGAATAGAGGAGATTTGGGAGAGACCCAGTACTTC. Full variable domain (missing parts from reference TRBV9 and TRBJ2-5): DSGVTQTPKHLITATGQRVTLRCSPRSGDLSVYWYQQSLDQGLQFLIQYYNGEERAKGNILERFSAQQFPDLHSELNLSSLELGDSALYFCASSANRGDLGETQYFGPGTRLLVL.

The rearrangement uses TRBV9 and TRBJ2-5; a weak D match, TRBD2 (6 bases). The CDR3 spans 18 residues. Per the germline V gene, CDR1 is SGDLS and CDR2 is YYNGEE. Deletions cut 3 bases from V and 2 bases from J, with 23 bases between. The DNA for the CDR3 is TGTGCCAGCAGCGCCAATCCGGGATCCGGGGGATATCAAGAGACCCAGTACTTC. This gives the protein CASSANPGSGGYQETQYF.

This chain uses TRBV28 with TRBJ2-3; TRBD2 might be the D (6 bases). Germline CDR1 MDHEN, CDR2 SYDVKM. The CDR3 contains 15 residues. Trimming cost V 6 bases and J 2 bases, with 15 bases left between them. The CDR3 sequence: CASRRESTYTDTQYF. CDR3 DNA sequence: TGTGCCAGCAGACGGGAGTCTACCTACACAGATACGCAGTATTTT. The full variable domain, its missing parts supplied by reference TRBV28 and TRBJ2-3, is DVKVTQSSRYLVKRTGEKVFLECVQDMDHENMFWYRQDPGLGLRLIYFSYDVKMKEKGDIPEGYSVSREKKERFSLILESASTNQTSMYLCASRRESTYTDTQYFGPGTRLTVL.

The CDR3 DNA follows: TGCGCCAGCAGCTTGGCCCCAGGAACGGGGGGCACTGAAGCTTTCTTT. This gives the protein CASSLAPGTGGTEAFF. The chain carries TRBV5-1 and TRBJ1-1; D is possibly TRBD1 (5 bases). V was clipped by 0 bases and J by 4 bases, with 16 bases between them. From germline, CDR1 is SGHRS and CDR2 YFSETQ. The CDR3 loop spans 16 amino acids.

This clone was found once. The chain combines TRBV19 with TRBJ2-5, with D perhaps being TRBD1 or TRBD2 (6 bases each). In germline, CDR1 is LNHDA, CDR2 SQIVND (reference sequence). The V gene lost 5 bases and the J gene lost 2 bases, with 12 bases spanning the gap. The CDR3 runs 14 residues. The CDR3 bases are TGTGCCAGTAGTCGGCGGGGACAACAAGAGACCCAGTACTTC. It yields the protein CASSRRGQQETQYF.

The chain is built from TRBV12-5 and TRBJ1-1, with 7 bases that match TRBD1. The junction had 5 bases not matched to a gene; V was cut back by 6 bases and J by 1 base. Germline CDR1 and CDR2: LGHNT and FRNRAP. The CDR3 extends over 14 amino acids. CDR3 nucleotides: TGTGCTAGTGGGGGGGGACAGAGGAACACTGAAGCTTTCTTT. Amino acid sequence: CASGGGQRNTEAFF.

The rearrangement joins TRBV28 to TRBJ1-1; D is unresolved. Trimming left V 5 bases short and J 5 bases short, with 15 bases between. The CDR3 extends over 14 amino acids. The germline V gene encodes CDR1 MDHEN and CDR2 SYDVKM. CDR3 DNA sequence: TGTGCCAGCAGTCCCAGGTCCGTCAATACTGAAGCTTTCTTT. This sequence encodes CASSPRSVNTEAFF.

Relative to its sample, this clone is medium-sized. This chain uses TRBV29-1 with TRBJ2-7; TRBD2 is a possible D gene (5 bases). Per the germline V gene, CDR1 is SQVTM and CDR2 is ANQGSEA. This CDR3 has 12 residues. V lost 5 bases and J 4 bases, leaving 12 bases between the germline ends. In DNA, the CDR3 is TGCAGCGTTTGGCTCCGGGATTACGAGCAGTACTTC. Amino acids: CSVWLRDYEQYF.

V gene TRBV27 combines with J gene TRBJ1-4, with TRBD1 as a possible D gene (6 bases). CDR3 length equals 14 residues. Germline CDR1 MNHEY, CDR2 SMNVEV (reference sequence). Between the trimmed V and J ends, which lost 4 bases and 8 bases, there was a span of 14 bases. The DNA of the CDR3 is TGTGCCAGCAGTTCACAGGGCGGTCGGGAAAAACTGTTTTTT. It specifies CASSSQGGREKLFF.

The chain carries TRBV7-3 and TRBJ1-1; D not certain. V lost 5 bases and J lost 1, with 8 bases in between. Germline V gives CDR1 SGHTA, CDR2 FQGTGA. This CDR3 has 13 residues. CDR3 in amino acids: CASSEQRNTEAFF. DNA of the CDR3: TGTGCCAGCAGCGAGCAGAGGAACACTGAAGCTTTCTTT.

The chain joins TRBV28 to TRBJ2-1; no reliable D call. Germline CDR1 reads MDHEN; CDR2 reads SYDVKM. The CDR3 is 13 residues long. Trimming cost V 10 bases and J 3 bases, with 13 bases left between them. The CDR3 here is CATVRARYNEQFF. Written as DNA, the CDR3 is TGTGCCACCGTTAGGGCGCGCTACAATGAGCAGTTCTTC.

V usage is TRBV7-7 and J usage is TRBJ2-5; maybe TRBD2 (6 bases). The CDR3 sequence is 19 residues long. Between the trimmed V and J ends, which lost 0 bases and 2 bases, there was a span of 22 bases. Per the germline V gene, CDR1 is SSHAT and CDR2 is FNYEAQ (reference sequence). Written as DNA, the CDR3 is TGTGCCAGCAGCTTAGCCCCCCTGGTTAGCGGATCGGGGCAAGAGACCCAGTACTTC. Protein sequence: CASSLAPLVSGSGQETQYF.

This clone was seen a few times. The chain carries TRBV18 and TRBJ2-2; a weak D match, TRBD2 (6 bases). Germline V CDR1 and CDR2: KGHSH, LQKENI. CDR3 length: 15 amino acids. The V end was cut by 1 base, the J end by 4 bases, with 10 bases between. CDR3 nucleotides: TGTGCCAGCTCACCACGGCAGGGAGGCACCGGGGAGCTGTTTTTT. It encodes CASSPRQGGTGELFF.

The gene calls are TRBV4-1 and TRBJ1-2; 9 bases align to TRBD1. Germline V gene data show CDR1 as MGHRA and CDR2 as YSYEKL. Losses at the gene ends were 0 bases for V and 6 bases for J; bases not matched to a gene: 8. This CDR3 is 16 amino acids long. CDR3 residues: CASSQESTDRGHGYTF. Written as DNA, the CDR3 is TGCGCCAGCAGCCAAGAATCCACGGACAGGGGACATGGCTACACCTTC.

This clone occurred a few times. The chain joins TRBV5-1 to TRBJ2-7; D call uncertain. V gave up 0 bases and J gave up 0 bases, with 10 bases separating them. This CDR3 is 15 amino acids long. Germline V lookup: CDR1 SGHRS, CDR2 YFSETQ. The chain's CDR3 is CASSLAHLSSYEQYF. CDR3 nucleotide sequence: TGCGCCAGCAGCTTGGCACACTTGAGCTCCTACGAGCAGTACTTC.

The chain combines TRBV7-2 with TRBJ2-6, with D hard to call. Deletions cut 2 bases from V and 0 bases from J, with 5 bases between. Germline-derived CDR1 and CDR2 are SGHTA and FQGNSA. The CDR3 sequence is 15 residues long. This CDR3 is CASSLLGSGANVLTF. CDR3 bases: TGTGCCAGCAGCTTATTGGGCTCTGGGGCCAACGTCCTGACTTTC.

This clone was detected only a few times. The J gene is TRBJ1-2, the V gene TRBV9, with unresolved D. The CDR3 runs to 14 residues. Germline-derived CDR1 and CDR2 are SGDLS and YYNGEE. Between the trimmed V and J ends, which lost 6 bases and 3 bases, there was a span of 15 bases. The CDR3 DNA follows: TGTGCCAGCACCCTCGGAGGGTTTGACTATGGCTACACCTTC. Translation: CASTLGGFDYGYTF.

This sequence joins TRBV6-5 and TRBJ1-2, with D possibly being TRBD1 (5 bases). Germline V gene data show CDR1 as MNHEY and CDR2 as SVGAGI. The CDR3 has 14 residues. V lost 0 bases to trimming and J lost 3 bases, with 8 bases between them. DNA of the CDR3: TGTGCCAGCAGTTACTCGCAGGGCCACTATGGCTACACCTTC. Translating it yields CASSYSQGHYGYTF.

This sequence joins TRBV9 and TRBJ2-1, with TRBD2 identical over 15 bases. The CDR3 is made up of 17 amino acids. CDR1 is SGDLS, CDR2 YYNGEE, per germline. V shed 3 bases and J 8 bases; nucleotides not matched to a gene: 9. The DNA for the CDR3 is TGTGCCAGCAGCGCCGGACTAGCGGGAGGGGGGGGTTATGAGCAGTTCTTC. It encodes CASSAGLAGGGGYEQFF.

The genes are TRBV4-1 and TRBJ2-1; 7 bases are a match to TRBD1. V shed 2 bases, J shed 0 bases, and the junction held 4 bases outside the gene matches. The CDR3 runs 16 residues. Germline assignment: CDR1 MGHRA and CDR2 YSYEKL. The CDR3 DNA follows: TGCGCCAGCAGCCAAAACCGGGACAGCTCCTACAATGAGCAGTTCTTC. Encoded protein: CASSQNRDSSYNEQFF.

This chain's CDR3 is CSGTLAVGAGELFF. The CDR3 bases are TGCAGCGGGACACTAGCGGTTGGCGCCGGGGAGCTGTTTTTT. This chain connects TRBV29-1 to TRBJ2-2; the match to TRBD2 covers 8 bases. This CDR3 is built from 14 residues. Germline V lookup: CDR1 SQVTM, CDR2 ANQGSEA. The V and J ends lost 7 bases and 6 bases, in that order; junction bases with no gene match: 10.

The chain joins TRBV12-3 or TRBV12-4 to TRBJ2-7; D gene unclear. The CDR3 sequence is 12 residues long. V lost 4 bases and J 4 bases, leaving 8 bases between the germline ends. In DNA, the CDR3 is TGTGCCAGCAGTTATTCCAGATACGAGCAGTACTTC. This sequence encodes CASSYSRYEQYF.

This clone has a single count. The chain couples TRBV19 to TRBJ1-1; D uncertain. This CDR3 spans 14 amino acids. Trimming left V 7 bases short and J 5 bases short, with 17 bases between. Germline V gene lookup returns CDR1 LNHDA and CDR2 SQIVND (reference sequence). CDR3 residues: CASTPSDIRTEAFF. CDR3 DNA sequence: TGTGCCAGTACCCCCTCGGATATAAGGACTGAAGCTTTCTTT.

CDR3 sequence (DNA): TGTGCCAGCAGTTCCGGACAGGGAGTCAATCAGCCCCAGCATTTT. Translation gives CASSSGQGVNQPQHF. This chain connects TRBV6-2 or TRBV6-3 to TRBJ1-5, with 8 bases matching TRBD1. The germline V gene encodes CDR1 MNHEY and CDR2 SVGEGT. The V and J ends lost 4 bases and 3 bases, in that order; junction bases with no gene match: 5. The CDR3 runs to 15 residues.